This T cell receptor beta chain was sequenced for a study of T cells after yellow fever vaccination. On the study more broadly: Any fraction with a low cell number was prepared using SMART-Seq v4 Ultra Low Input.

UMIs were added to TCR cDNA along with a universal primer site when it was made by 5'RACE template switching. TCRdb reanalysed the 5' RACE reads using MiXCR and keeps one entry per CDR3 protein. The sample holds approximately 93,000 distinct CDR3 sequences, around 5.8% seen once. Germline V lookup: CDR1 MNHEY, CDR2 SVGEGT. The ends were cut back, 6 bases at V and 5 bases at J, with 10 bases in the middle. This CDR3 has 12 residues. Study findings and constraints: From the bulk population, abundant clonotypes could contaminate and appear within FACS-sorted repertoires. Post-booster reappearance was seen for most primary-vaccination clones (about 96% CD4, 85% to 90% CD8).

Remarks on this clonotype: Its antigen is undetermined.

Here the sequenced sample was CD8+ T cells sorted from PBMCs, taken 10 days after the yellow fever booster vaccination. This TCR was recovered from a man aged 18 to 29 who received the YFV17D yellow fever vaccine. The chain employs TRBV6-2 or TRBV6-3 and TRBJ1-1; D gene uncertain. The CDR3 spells CASSHGVTEAFF. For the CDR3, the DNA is TGTGCCAGCAGCCATGGGGTAACTGAAGCTTTCTTT.